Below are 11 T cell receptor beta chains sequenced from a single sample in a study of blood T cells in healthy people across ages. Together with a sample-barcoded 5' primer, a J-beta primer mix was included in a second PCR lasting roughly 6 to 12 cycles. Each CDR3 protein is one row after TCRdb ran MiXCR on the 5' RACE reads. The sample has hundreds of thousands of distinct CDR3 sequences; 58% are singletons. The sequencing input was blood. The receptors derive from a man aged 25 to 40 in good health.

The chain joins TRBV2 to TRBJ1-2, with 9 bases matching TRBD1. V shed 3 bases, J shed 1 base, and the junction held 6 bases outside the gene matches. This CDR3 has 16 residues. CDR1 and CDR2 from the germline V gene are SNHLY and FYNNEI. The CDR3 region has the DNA TGTGCCAGCAGTGATAGAGCGACAGGGGGTAACTATGGCTACACCTTC. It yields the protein CASSDRATGGNYGYTF.

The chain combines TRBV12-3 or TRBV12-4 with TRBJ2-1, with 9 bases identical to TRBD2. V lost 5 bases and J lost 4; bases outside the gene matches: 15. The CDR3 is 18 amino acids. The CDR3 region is CASSPRKQSAGGYNEQFF. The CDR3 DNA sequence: TGTGCCAGCAGTCCTAGGAAACAATCCGCGGGGGGGTACAATGAGCAGTTCTTC.

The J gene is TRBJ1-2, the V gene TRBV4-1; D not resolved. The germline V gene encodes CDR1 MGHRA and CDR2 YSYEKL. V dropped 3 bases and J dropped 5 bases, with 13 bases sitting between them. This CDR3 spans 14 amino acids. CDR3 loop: CASSQGPSGYGYTF. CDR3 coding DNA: TGCGCCAGCAGCCAGGGTCCGTCGGGATATGGCTACACCTTC.

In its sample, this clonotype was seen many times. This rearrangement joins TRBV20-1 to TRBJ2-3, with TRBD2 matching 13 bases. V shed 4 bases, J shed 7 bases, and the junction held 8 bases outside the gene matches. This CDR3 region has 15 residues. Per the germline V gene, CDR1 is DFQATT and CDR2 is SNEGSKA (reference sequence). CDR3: CSATELAGGLYTQYF. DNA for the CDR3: TGCAGTGCTACAGAACTAGCGGGGGGGCTGTATACGCAGTATTTT.

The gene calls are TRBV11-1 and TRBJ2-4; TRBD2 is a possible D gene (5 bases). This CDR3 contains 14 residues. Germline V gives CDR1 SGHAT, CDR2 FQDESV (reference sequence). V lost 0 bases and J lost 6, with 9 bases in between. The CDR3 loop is CASSLAARGNIQYF. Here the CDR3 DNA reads TGTGCCAGCAGCTTAGCCGCCCGGGGAAACATTCAGTACTTC.

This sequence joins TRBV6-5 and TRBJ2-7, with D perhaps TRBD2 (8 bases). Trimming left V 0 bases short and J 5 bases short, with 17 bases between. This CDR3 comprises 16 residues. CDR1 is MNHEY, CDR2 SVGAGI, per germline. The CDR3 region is CASSYSGGAGGNEQYF. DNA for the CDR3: TGTGCCAGCAGTTACTCAGGGGGCGCGGGAGGAAACGAGCAGTACTTC.

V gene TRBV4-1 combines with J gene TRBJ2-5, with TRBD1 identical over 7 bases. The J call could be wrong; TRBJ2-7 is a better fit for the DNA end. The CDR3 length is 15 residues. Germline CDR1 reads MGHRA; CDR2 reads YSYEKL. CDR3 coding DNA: TGCGCCAGCAGCCAAGTTTGGGACAGTAGCTACGAGCAGTACTTC. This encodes CASSQVWDSSYEQYF.

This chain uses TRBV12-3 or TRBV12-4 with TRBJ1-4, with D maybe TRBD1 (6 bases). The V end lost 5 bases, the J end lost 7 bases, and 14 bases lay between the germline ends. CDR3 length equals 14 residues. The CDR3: CASSPGQKSEKLFF. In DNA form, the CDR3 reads TGTGCCAGCAGTCCTGGACAGAAGAGTGAAAAACTGTTTTTT.

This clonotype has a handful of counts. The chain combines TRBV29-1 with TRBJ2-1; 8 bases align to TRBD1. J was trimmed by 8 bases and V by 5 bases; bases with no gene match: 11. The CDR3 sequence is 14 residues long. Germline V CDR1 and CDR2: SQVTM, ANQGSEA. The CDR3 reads CSVYGLTGVDEQFF. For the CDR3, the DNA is TGCAGCGTTTACGGGTTGACAGGGGTCGATGAGCAGTTCTTC.

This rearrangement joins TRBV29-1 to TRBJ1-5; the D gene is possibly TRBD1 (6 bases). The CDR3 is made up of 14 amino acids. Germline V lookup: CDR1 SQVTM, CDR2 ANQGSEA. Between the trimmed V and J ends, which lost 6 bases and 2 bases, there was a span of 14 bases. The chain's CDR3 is CSVVQGSGNQPQHF. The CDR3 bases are TGCAGCGTCGTACAGGGTAGCGGCAATCAGCCCCAGCATTTT. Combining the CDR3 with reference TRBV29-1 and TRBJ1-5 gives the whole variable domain SAVISQKPSRDICQRGTSLTIQCQVDSQVTMMFWYRQQPGQSLTLIATANQGSEATYESGFVIDKFPISRPNLTFSTLTVSNMSPEDSSIYLCSVVQGSGNQPQHFGDGTRLSIL.

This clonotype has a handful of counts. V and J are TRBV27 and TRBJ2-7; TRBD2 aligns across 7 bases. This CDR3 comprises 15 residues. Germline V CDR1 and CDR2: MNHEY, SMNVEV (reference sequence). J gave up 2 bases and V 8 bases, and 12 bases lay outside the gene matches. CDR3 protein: CASRVGAGTTYEQYF. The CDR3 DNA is TGTGCCAGCCGGGTGGGAGCGGGGACCACCTACGAGCAGTACTTC.